Listed below are T cell receptor beta chains from one sample, sequenced in a study of cytomegalovirus exposure and HLA in healthy donors. The data were produced by immunoSEQ multiplex PCR, yet TCRdb's version contains in-frame clones alone and is incomplete. Among 250,000 to 350,000 clones listed, roughly 88% were seen once. Input material: PBMCs. These receptors were obtained from a woman in her late teens or twenties in good health and CMV-seronegative. CDR3s include the opening cysteine and the closing phenylalanine or tryptophan. The order of the fields is J gene, V gene, CDR3 length, CDR3 protein.

j_call: TRBJ1-6; v_call: TRBV5-6; cdr3_length: 16; cdr3_aa: CASSLSPGLIVGTLHF
j_call: TRBJ1-2; v_call: TRBV6-6; cdr3_length: 13; cdr3_aa: CASCGQLGNGYTF
j_call: TRBJ1-4; v_call: TRBV4-1; cdr3_length: 18; cdr3_aa: CASSQDFLGGENYEKLFF
j_call: TRBJ1-1; v_call: TRBV11-1; cdr3_length: 15; cdr3_aa: CASSPLRALNTEAFF
j_call: TRBJ2-1; v_call: TRBV28; cdr3_length: 13; cdr3_aa: CASSPSGYSGQFF
j_call: TRBJ2-7; v_call: TRBV27; cdr3_length: 15; cdr3_aa: CASSSTSGRLHEQYF
j_call: TRBJ2-7; v_call: TRBV7-9; cdr3_length: 14; cdr3_aa: CASRPTGSAYEQYF
j_call: TRBJ2-7; v_call: TRBV4-2; cdr3_length: 15; cdr3_aa: CASSQELAGPYEQYF
j_call: TRBJ1-2; v_call: TRBV19; cdr3_length: 12; cdr3_aa: CASSRRGKGYTF
j_call: TRBJ1-6; v_call: TRBV28; cdr3_length: 14; cdr3_aa: CASSLSGTGAPLHF
j_call: TRBJ2-7; v_call: TRBV19; cdr3_length: 12; cdr3_aa: CASSPDWSEQYF
j_call: TRBJ2-3; v_call: TRBV10-1; cdr3_length: 18; cdr3_aa: CASSENARRVVRTDTQYF
j_call: TRBJ1-2; v_call: TRBV6-6; cdr3_length: 15; cdr3_aa: CASSPRQGGSYGYTF
j_call: TRBJ1-1; v_call: TRBV19; cdr3_length: 13; cdr3_aa: CASSDGRATEAFF
j_call: TRBJ2-7; v_call: TRBV15; cdr3_length: 14; cdr3_aa: CATSFGGPGDEQYF
j_call: TRBJ2-5; v_call: TRBV4-1; cdr3_length: 14; cdr3_aa: CASSPGQGEETQYF
j_call: TRBJ2-3; v_call: TRBV5-1; cdr3_length: 15; cdr3_aa: CASHKAQGRGDTQYF
j_call: TRBJ2-1; v_call: TRBV7-9; cdr3_length: 14; cdr3_aa: CASSLPSGRNEQFF
j_call: TRBJ2-1; v_call: TRBV9; cdr3_length: 16; cdr3_aa: CASSVDWAATSGGTLF
j_call: TRBJ2-7; v_call: TRBV5-6; cdr3_length: 15; cdr3_aa: CASSYGLAGGYEQYF
j_call: TRBJ1-3; v_call: TRBV2; cdr3_length: 14; cdr3_aa: CASSPTGSGNTIYF
j_call: TRBJ2-7; v_call: TRBV5-1; cdr3_length: 15; cdr3_aa: CASSLAGGRGYEQYF
j_call: TRBJ2-1; v_call: TRBV27; cdr3_length: 21; cdr3_aa: CASSWERDRGTKTLRNNEQFF
j_call: TRBJ1-2; v_call: TRBV18; cdr3_length: 14; cdr3_aa: CASSPGQEPYGYTF
j_call: TRBJ2-7; v_call: TRBV5-1; cdr3_length: 17; cdr3_aa: CASSPTDRGAGSYEQYF